This section outlines one TCR beta chain sequence together with its context. Its antigen is unidentified. Each ophthalmopathy patient scored at least 3 on the Clinical Activity Score and at least 4 on NOSPECS grade, with duration under 3 months. It was uncontrolled infection, other autoimmune disease, pregnancy or lactation that excluded patients. TCR beta CDR3 regions were amplified from RNA transcripts. First-round RT-PCR targeting the TCR CDR3 was performed with the HTBI primer set. Using its own MiXCR run on the multiplex PCR reads, TCRdb lists one record per CDR3 protein. The sample includes almost 500,000 distinct CDR3 sequences, about 22% of them seen just once. The V gene's germline CDR1 is DFQATT and CDR2 SNEGSKA (reference sequence). There are 13 residues in the CDR3. Trimming cost V 2 bases and J 4 bases, with 11 bases left between them. The sample originates from a study of T cells in Graves' hyperthyroidism and ophthalmopathy. Regarding the study as a whole: Prediction of ophthalmopathy progression came a median roughly 6.6 months pre-onset.

The chain couples TRBV20-1 to TRBJ2-5, with D hard to call. This clonotype was obtained from a woman in her 70s with Graves' ophthalmopathy. Input material: blood. The DNA of the CDR3 is TGCAGTGCTAGACTAGTGAGCTTAGAGACCCAGTACTTC. Its protein product is CSARLVSLETQYF.